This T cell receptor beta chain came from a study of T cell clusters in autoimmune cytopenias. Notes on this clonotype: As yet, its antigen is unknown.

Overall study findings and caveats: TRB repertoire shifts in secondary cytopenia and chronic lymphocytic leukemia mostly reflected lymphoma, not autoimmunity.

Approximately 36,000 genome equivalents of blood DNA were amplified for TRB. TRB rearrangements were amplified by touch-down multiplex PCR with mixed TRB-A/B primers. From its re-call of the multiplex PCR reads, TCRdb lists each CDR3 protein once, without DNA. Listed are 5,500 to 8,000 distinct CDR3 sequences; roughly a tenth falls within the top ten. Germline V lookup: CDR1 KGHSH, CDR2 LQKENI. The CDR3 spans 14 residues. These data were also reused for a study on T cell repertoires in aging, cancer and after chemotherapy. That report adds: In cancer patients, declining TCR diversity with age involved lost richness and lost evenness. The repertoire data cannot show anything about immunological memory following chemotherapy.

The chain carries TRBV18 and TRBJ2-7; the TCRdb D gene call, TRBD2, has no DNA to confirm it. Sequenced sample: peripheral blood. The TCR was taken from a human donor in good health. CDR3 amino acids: CASSPSGGTYEQYF.